The clone carrying this TCR beta chain has only one observation. The sample belongs to a study of CDR3 diversity in severe acne. TCRdb analysed the PCR reads with MiXCR anew, one entry per CDR3 protein. The sample lists about 76,000 distinct CDR3 sequences; 45% to 65% were seen once. The CDR3 has 15 residues. V trimming: 3 bases; J trimming: 8 bases; junction bases outside the gene matches: 7. The V gene's germline CDR1 is MNHEY and CDR2 SVGAGI. Sample: blood. The chain uses TRBV6-5 and TRBJ1-6; 7 bases line up with TRBD1. The sequence came from a male donor in good health, without acne. CDR3 DNA: TGTGCCAGCAGTTATACGACAGGGTTGGATTCACCCCTCCACTTT. Its translation: CASSYTTGLDSPLHF.